Here is one T cell receptor beta chain with its context. What it binds is unknown. Clones were sequenced by immunoSEQ multiplex PCR, and TCRdb holds only the in-frame ones, with some missing. Of some 120,000 clones listed, 92% were seen once; the top ten hold 1.1%. The data were obtained in a study of T cell responses to AZD1222 COVID-19 vaccine. Findings of the study overall: Across the whole spike, CD4 TCRs peaked at regions 160-218 and 743-854. Unmutated variant regions are reportedly the target of nearly half of TCRs that are spike-specific.

The CDR3 extends over 12 amino acids. Germline V gives CDR1 LNHDA, CDR2 SQIVND (reference sequence). V lost 5 bases and J 6 bases, leaving 8 bases between the germline ends. This chain uses TRBV19 with TRBJ1-5; D gene unclear. Material: peripheral blood, obtained on day 0 of AZD1222 vaccination. The source of this sequence is an adult in good health. CDR3 protein: CASSLWGQPQHF. The CDR3 nucleotides read TGTGCCAGTAGTTTGTGGGGTCAGCCCCAGCATTTT.